The rows below give T cell receptor beta chains drawn from one sample of a study of T cells in Graves' hyperthyroidism and ophthalmopathy. TCRdb ran MiXCR on the multiplex PCR reads and lists one entry per CDR3 protein. This sample carries about 300,000 distinct CDR3 sequences, around 20% of them seen once, and the ten largest clones take approximately 37%. Sample: blood. These receptors came from a man between 45 and 60 years old with Graves' ophthalmopathy. Each CDR3 is given with its conserved first and last residue. D genes are given only for firm matches. The listing skips clone size in some rows; elsewhere it reads once, few, many or a size class.

CDR3aa	CDR3nt	v_gene	j_gene	len	abundance	d_gene
CASSQVATSGRLIEQFF	TGCGCCAGCAGCCAAGTAGCGACTAGCGGGAGGTTGATTGAGCAGTTCTTC	TRBV5-1	TRBJ2-1	17	once	TRBD2
CASSFRGQGYEQYF	TGTGCCAGCAGCTTTCGTGGGCAGGGTTACGAGCAGTACTTC	TRBV7-9	TRBJ2-7	14	.	.
CASSSKAGPGELFF	TGTGCCAGCAGCTCCAAAGCGGGTCCCGGGGAGCTGTTTTTT	TRBV11-2	TRBJ2-2	14	few	.
CASRAYLGTPGETQYF	TGTGCCAGCAGGGCGTATTTGGGGACCCCCGGGGAGACCCAGTACTTC	TRBV7-2	TRBJ2-5	16	.	.
CASSEGLAGGDEQYF	TGTGCCAGCAGCGAGGGACTAGCGGGAGGGGACGAGCAGTACTTC	TRBV11-2	TRBJ2-7	15	many	TRBD2
CASSPSHGTQYF	TGTGCCAGCAGCCCATCGCATGGTACGCAGTATTTT	TRBV7-3	TRBJ2-3	12	few	.
CASSLGQGGDQPQHF	TGTGCCAGCAGCCTCGGACAGGGTGGGGATCAGCCCCAGCATTTT	TRBV16	TRBJ1-5	15	.	TRBD1
CASSTPGDTTEAFF	TGTGCCAGCAGCACCCCCGGGGATACCACTGAAGCTTTCTTT	TRBV9	TRBJ1-1	14	many	.
CASSPRGTSYNEQFF	TGTGCCAGCAGCCCGCGGGGTACTTCCTACAATGAGCAGTTCTTC	TRBV9	TRBJ2-1	15	many	.
CSVELASGKTGELFF	TGCAGCGTTGAGTTGGCTAGCGGGAAGACCGGGGAGCTGTTTTTT	TRBV29-1	TRBJ2-2	15	many	TRBD2
CASSMWTSGMQETQYF	TGTGCCAGTAGTATGTGGACTAGCGGGATGCAGGAGACCCAGTACTTC	TRBV19	TRBJ2-5	16	.	TRBD2
CASIGADTQYF	TGTGCCAGCATAGGAGCAGATACGCAGTATTTT	TRBV6-1	TRBJ2-3	11	few	.
CSARDGGSAGGSPDTQYF	TGCAGTGCTAGAGATGGCGGTAGTGCGGGAGGGTCCCCAGATACGCAGTATTTT	TRBV20-1	TRBJ2-3	18	many	TRBD2
CASSFSRRNEQFF	TGTGCCAGCAGTTTTAGCCGGCGGAATGAGCAGTTCTTC	TRBV12-3/TRBV12-4	TRBJ2-1	13	few	.
CASTRGATQETQYF	TGTGCCAGCACCCGAGGGGCGACGCAAGAGACCCAGTACTTC	TRBV7-2	TRBJ2-5	14	many	.
CASSRQTSNTGELFF	TGTGCCAGCAGCCGGCAGACATCGAACACCGGGGAGCTGTTTTTT	TRBV9	TRBJ2-2	15	few	.
CASMGPTNEQFF	TGTGCCAGCATGGGCCCTACCAATGAGCAGTTCTTC	TRBV2	TRBJ2-1	12	.	.
CASSLSLPTDTQYF	TGCGCCAGCAGCTTGTCTTTGCCCACAGATACGCAGTATTTT	TRBV5-1	TRBJ2-3	14	.	.
CATSDGSSYNEQFF	TGTGCCACCAGCGACGGCAGCTCCTACAATGAGCAGTTCTTC	TRBV15	TRBJ2-1	14	.	.
CASSLIPPAGVETQYF	TGTGCCAGCAGCTTAATCCCCCCCGCGGGAGTAGAGACCCAGTACTTC	TRBV7-6	TRBJ2-5	16	.	TRBD2
CAGSQDPGADEQYF	TGCGCCGGCAGCCAAGATCCAGGGGCGGACGAGCAGTACTTC	TRBV4-1	TRBJ2-7	14	.	.
CATSDDYPTGELFF	TGTGCCACCAGTGATGACTATCCCACCGGGGAGCTGTTTTTT	TRBV24-1	TRBJ2-2	14	many	.
CATRSLDFDEAFF	TGTGCCACCCGGAGTCTGGACTTTGATGAAGCTTTCTTT	TRBV10-3	TRBJ1-1	13	few	.
CASSYPGQSGHEQFF	TGTGCCAGCAGTTACCCGGGACAGAGTGGACATGAGCAGTTCTTC	TRBV28	TRBJ2-1	15	.	TRBD1
CASSLTPNYGYTF	TGTGCCAGCAGTTTAACCCCTAACTATGGCTACACCTTC	TRBV12-3/TRBV12-4	TRBJ1-2	13	.	.
CASSLEWGLNQPQHF	TGTGCCAGCAGTTTAGAGTGGGGTCTCAATCAGCCCCAGCATTTT	TRBV27	TRBJ1-5	15	.	.
CASSPDPFSSGSGNTQYF	TGTGCCAGCAGCCCAGACCCCTTCTCTAGCGGGAGTGGGAATACGCAGTATTTT	TRBV11-2	TRBJ2-3	18	.	TRBD2
CASSWTGSETQYF	TGTGCCAGCAGCTGGACAGGGTCAGAGACCCAGTACTTC	TRBV5-6	TRBJ2-5	13	few	TRBD1
CASSPGVNEQFF	TGTGCCAGCAGTCCAGGGGTGAATGAGCAGTTCTTC	TRBV27	TRBJ2-1	12	.	.
CASSLDREESNEKLFF	TGTGCCAGCAGCTTGGACAGGGAGGAGTCTAATGAAAAACTGTTTTTT	TRBV5-6	TRBJ1-4	16	many	.
CASSSIVGAGANVLTF	TGCGCCAGCAGCTCAATAGTAGGGGCTGGGGCCAACGTCCTGACTTTC	TRBV5-1	TRBJ2-6	16	many	.
CASSYSTGQGRYTEAFF	TGTGCCAGCAGTTACTCGACTGGGCAGGGGCGGTACACTGAAGCTTTCTTT	TRBV6-6	TRBJ1-1	17	.	.
CASSAVGGVNTEAFF	TGCGCCAGCAGCGCCGTTGGGGGCGTGAACACTGAAGCTTTCTTT	TRBV5-1	TRBJ1-1	15	many	.
CASSPRGLGAGNSYEQYF	TGTGCCAGCTCACCAAGGGGTCTGGGAGCGGGGAACTCCTACGAGCAGTACTTC	TRBV18	TRBJ2-7	18	.	TRBD2
CASRIHGGYNEQFF	TGTGCCAGCCGTATACACGGGGGGTACAATGAGCAGTTCTTC	TRBV28	TRBJ2-1	14	few	TRBD2
CASSLEGGRGHSYGYTF	TGTGCCAGCAGCTTAGAGGGCGGCAGGGGGCATAGCTATGGCTACACCTTC	TRBV7-2	TRBJ1-2	17	.	TRBD1
CATSERGPGRLYNEQFF	TGTGCCACCAGTGAACGGGGGCCGGGGCGGCTTTACAATGAGCAGTTCTTC	TRBV24-1	TRBJ2-1	17	many	.
CASSLGVSGANVLTF	TGTGCCAGCAGTTTAGGGGTCTCTGGGGCCAACGTCCTGACTTTC	TRBV6-1	TRBJ2-6	15	few	.
CASSVGTGGTYYEQYF	TGTGCCAGCAGCGTAGGGACAGGGGGCACGTATTACGAGCAGTACTTC	TRBV9	TRBJ2-7	16	.	TRBD1
CASSQTGSYTGELFF	TGTGCCAGCAGTCAGACAGGATCTTACACCGGGGAGCTGTTTTTT	TRBV2	TRBJ2-2	15	many	.
CASTDIRSGANVLTF	TGTGCCAGCACCGACATTCGCTCTGGGGCCAACGTCCTGACTTTC	TRBV18	TRBJ2-6	15	.	.
CASSEGQGFQPQHF	TGTGCCAGCAGTGAGGGGCAGGGGTTTCAGCCCCAGCATTTT	TRBV2	TRBJ1-5	14	many	.
CASSLDASGPNTGELFF	TGTGCCAGCAGCTTAGATGCTAGCGGGCCCAACACCGGGGAGCTGTTTTTT	TRBV7-9	TRBJ2-2	17	few	TRBD2
CASSQGGISYTGELFF	TGTGCCAGCAGCCAAGGAGGGATTAGCTACACCGGGGAGCTGTTTTTT	TRBV14	TRBJ2-2	16	few	.
CASGYLAEQFF	TGTGCCAGCGGTTACCTAGCGGAGCAGTTCTTC	TRBV2	TRBJ2-1	11	.	.
CASSQTGSELLAGVGETQYF	TGTGCCAGCAGCCAGACAGGGTCCGAATTACTAGCGGGAGTGGGTGAGACCCAGTACTTC	TRBV3-1	TRBJ2-5	20	.	TRBD2
CASSLAQGWGRNTEAFF	TGTGCCAGCAGTTTAGCCCAGGGGTGGGGGAGGAACACTGAAGCTTTCTTT	TRBV28	TRBJ1-1	17	many	.
CAWSVLVETQYF	TGTGCCTGGAGTGTACTAGTAGAGACCCAGTACTTC	TRBV30	TRBJ2-5	12	.	.
CASSEQVTANEQFF	TGTGCCAGCAGTGAACAGGTTACTGCCAATGAGCAGTTCTTC	TRBV6-1	TRBJ2-1	14	few	.
CASSYLSTGDTTEAFF	TGTGCCAGCAGTTACCTTTCGACAGGGGATACGACTGAAGCTTTCTTT	TRBV6-6	TRBJ1-1	16	many	TRBD1
CSANLVAVGNQPQHF	TGCAGTGCTAACCTGGTGGCAGTCGGCAATCAGCCCCAGCATTTT	TRBV20-1	TRBJ1-5	15	.	.
CATDSQSSYEQYF	TGTGCCACGGACAGTCAGAGCTCCTACGAGCAGTACTTC	TRBV19	TRBJ2-7	13	.	.
CASSLRLAEVPASYNEQFF	TGCGCCAGCAGCCTACGACTAGCGGAGGTACCAGCTTCCTACAATGAGCAGTTCTTC	TRBV5-1	TRBJ2-1	19	many	TRBD2
CASSLFDTHSYEQYF	TGTGCCAGCAGCTTATTCGACACCCATTCCTACGAGCAGTACTTC	TRBV7-8	TRBJ2-7	15	many	.
CASRLGLAGQNTGELFF	TGTGCCAGCAGACTGGGGTTAGCGGGGCAAAACACCGGGGAGCTGTTTTTT	TRBV5-4	TRBJ2-2	17	.	TRBD2
CASSLVRTSEAGELFF	TGTGCCAGCAGTTTAGTGCGGACTAGCGAAGCCGGGGAGCTGTTTTTT	TRBV12-3/TRBV12-4	TRBJ2-2	16	many	TRBD2
CASSFRGIWGTDTQYF	TGTGCCAGCAGCTTTCGTGGAATTTGGGGCACAGATACGCAGTATTTT	TRBV11-1	TRBJ2-3	16	.	.
CASSFSPLEWNEQFF	TGTGCCAGCAGCTTTAGCCCCCTGGAATGGAATGAGCAGTTCTTC	TRBV2	TRBJ2-1	15	.	.
CASSPGDSFTYGYTF	TGTGCCAGCAGCCCAGGGGACAGCTTTACCTATGGCTACACCTTC	TRBV9	TRBJ1-2	15	.	TRBD1